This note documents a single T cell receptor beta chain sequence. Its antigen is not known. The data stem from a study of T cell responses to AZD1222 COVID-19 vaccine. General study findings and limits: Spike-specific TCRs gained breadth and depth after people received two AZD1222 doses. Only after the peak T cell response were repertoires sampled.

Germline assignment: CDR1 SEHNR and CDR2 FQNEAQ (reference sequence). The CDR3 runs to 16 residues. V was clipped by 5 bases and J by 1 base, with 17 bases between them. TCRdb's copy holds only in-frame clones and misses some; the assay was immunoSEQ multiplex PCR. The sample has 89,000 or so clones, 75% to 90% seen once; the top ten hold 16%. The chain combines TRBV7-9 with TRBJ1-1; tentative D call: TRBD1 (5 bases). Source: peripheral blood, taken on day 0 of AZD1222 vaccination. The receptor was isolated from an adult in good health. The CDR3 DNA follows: TGTGCCAGCAGCCGAGGAGTGGGTCAGGGGAACACTGAAGCTTTCTTT. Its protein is CASSRGVGQGNTEAFF.